The present T cell receptor beta chain was sequenced within a study of PD-L1 blockade in urothelial cancer. The method was immunoSEQ multiplex PCR; TCRdb's version includes in-frame clones alone and lacks a portion of them. The sample has 50,000 or so clones, around 75% seen once. Time point described: pretreatment peripheral blood. The CDR3 contains 14 residues. V shed 6 bases and J 5 bases; nucleotides not matched to a gene: 6. In germline, CDR1 is KGHSH, CDR2 LQKENI. This clonotype originated in a man aged 65 to 85 with urothelial cancer. The chain couples TRBV18 to TRBJ2-7; 11 nucleotides align to TRBD1. The sample consisted of PBMCs, taken around atezolizumab (anti-PD-L1) treatment. The CDR3 sequence is CASSMGQGVDEQYF. DNA for the CDR3: TGTGCCAGCTCTATGGGACAGGGGGTTGACGAGCAGTACTTC. The variable domain in full, completed from reference TRBV18 and TRBJ2-7, reads NAGVMQNPRHLVRRRGQEARLRCSPMKGHSHVYWYRQLPEEGLKFMVYLQKENIIDESGMPKERFSAEFPKEGPSILRIQQVVRGDSAAYFCASSMGQGVDEQYFGPGTRLTVT.